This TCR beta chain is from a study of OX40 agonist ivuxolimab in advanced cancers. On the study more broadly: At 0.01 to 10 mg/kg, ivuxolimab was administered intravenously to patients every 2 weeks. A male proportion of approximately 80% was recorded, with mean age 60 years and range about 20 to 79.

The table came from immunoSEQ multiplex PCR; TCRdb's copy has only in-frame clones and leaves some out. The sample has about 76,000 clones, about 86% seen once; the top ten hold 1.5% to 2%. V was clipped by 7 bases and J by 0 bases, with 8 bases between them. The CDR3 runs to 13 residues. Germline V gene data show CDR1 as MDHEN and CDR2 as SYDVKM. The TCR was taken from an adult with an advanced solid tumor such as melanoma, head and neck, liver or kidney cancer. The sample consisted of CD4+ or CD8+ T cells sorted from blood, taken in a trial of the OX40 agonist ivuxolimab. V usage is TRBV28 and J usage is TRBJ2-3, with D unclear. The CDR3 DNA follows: TGTGCCAGCATGTCCCAGAGCACAGATACGCAGTATTTT. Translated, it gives CASMSQSTDTQYF. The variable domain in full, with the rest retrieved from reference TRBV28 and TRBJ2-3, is DVKVTQSSRYLVKRTGEKVFLECVQDMDHENMFWYRQDPGLGLRLIYFSYDVKMKEKGDIPEGYSVSREKKERFSLILESASTNQTSMYLCASMSQSTDTQYFGPGTRLTVL.